This T cell receptor (beta chain) was sequenced for a study of a mutant IDH1 vaccine in newly diagnosed glioma. Study background: Eight vaccinations reached patients in weeks 1, 3, 5, 7, 11, 15, 19 and 23. Patients got their first vaccination 4-6 weeks after radiotherapy alone, or with temozolomide cycles. Patients arrived already treated with radiotherapy, temozolomide, or both, most having had both.

The CDR3 covers 11 residues. Per germline, CDR1 SGHRS and CDR2 YFSETQ. V was cut by 4 bases and J by 2 bases, with 2 bases left in between. Profiling relied on immunoSEQ multiplex PCR, and the TCRdb table lists in-frame clones only, not all of them. The table shows around 34,000 clones, with 50% to 60% occurring only once. About this clone: Its antigen is as yet unknown.

Time point defined: week 5, during vaccination. Each vaccine dose was 300 ug of mutant IDH1 20-mer peptide, with topical imiquimod. The V gene is TRBV5-1, the J gene TRBJ2-3; no definite D call. Sequences were derived from PBMCs, sampled from a glioma patient whose treatment included an IDH1 peptide vaccine. This clonotype was obtained from a woman younger than 35 with glioma. The chain's CDR3 is CASSNTDTQYF. CDR3 sequence (DNA): TGCGCCAGCAGCAACACAGATACGCAGTATTTT.